The present entry profiles one T cell receptor (beta chain) with its context. The source of the sample is a study of blood T cell repertoires in COVID-19. Overall study: Samples taken during acute and convalescent COVID-19 were collected in the United States, Italy and Spain. PBMCs, B-cell-depleted T cells, or T cells were the source of the cDNA or gDNA that made up the material.

Authors' methods: Amplification of reference gene primers provided the estimated nucleated cell counts. Data came from immunoSEQ multiplex PCR; TCRdb stores just in-frame clones and leaves some out. V and J calls plus clone size are reproduced from that table; the DNA served to infer D and trimming. This sample yields 25,000 to 35,000 clones, of which about 91% are seen a single time; around 2.5% belongs to the top ten. Unmatched junction bases numbered 9, after V lost 5 bases and J lost 8 bases. Germline V gene sequence: CDR1 SGHAT, CDR2 FQNNGV. The length of the CDR3 is 15 residues. Source material: peripheral blood. The clonotype comes from a man over 45 with active COVID-19. The V call is TRBV11-2, the J call TRBJ1-4, with TRBD1 matching over 9 bases. CDR3 bases: TGTGCCAGCAGCGTCAACAGGGGGCGCGTCGAAAAACTGTTTTTT. Residues: CASSVNRGRVEKLFF.